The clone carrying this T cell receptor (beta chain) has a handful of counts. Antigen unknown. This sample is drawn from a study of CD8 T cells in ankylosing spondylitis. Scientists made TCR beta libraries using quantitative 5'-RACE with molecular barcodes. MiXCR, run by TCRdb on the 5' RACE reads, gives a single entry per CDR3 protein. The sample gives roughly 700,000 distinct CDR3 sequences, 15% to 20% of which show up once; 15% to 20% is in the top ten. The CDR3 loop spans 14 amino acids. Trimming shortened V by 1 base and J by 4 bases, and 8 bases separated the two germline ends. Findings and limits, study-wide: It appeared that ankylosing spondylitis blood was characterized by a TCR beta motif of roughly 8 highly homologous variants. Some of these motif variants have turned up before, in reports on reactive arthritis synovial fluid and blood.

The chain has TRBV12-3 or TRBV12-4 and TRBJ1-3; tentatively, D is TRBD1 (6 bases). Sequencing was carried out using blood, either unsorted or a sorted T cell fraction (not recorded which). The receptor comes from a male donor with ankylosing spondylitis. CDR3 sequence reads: CASSLDRVGNTIYF. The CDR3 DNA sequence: TGTGCCAGCAGTTTAGACAGGGTCGGAAACACCATATATTTT.